This TCR beta chain is drawn from a study of Tregs in tolerant kidney transplant recipients. The study, taken as a whole, reports: The small number of patients limits these findings pending further validation. Activated donor B cell expansion appeared to reveal the most relevant donor-specific TCRbeta repertoire. This study did not directly address biological reproducibility.

As concerns this clone: Its cognate antigen is unknown.

Thawed PBMCs were FACS-sorted into unstimulated CD4+CD25+CD127- regulatory T cells, CD4+CD25- non-regulatory cells, CD4 and CD8 cells. Sequencing was performed with immunoSEQ multiplex PCR; in TCRdb, only in-frame clones are kept and a portion is missing. The sample records around 230,000 clones, about 86% being singletons. The TCR sequence derives from a human donor in good health. Material: CD4+ T cells from blood.

CDR3 residues: CASSNARGRETQYF. CDR3 nucleotide sequence: TGTGCCAGTAGTAACGCAAGAGGCAGAGAGACCCAGTACTTC. The rearrangement links TRBV19 to TRBJ2-5; no definite D call. Trimming stripped 4 bases from V and 4 bases from J, with 13 bases between. The germline V gene encodes CDR1 LNHDA and CDR2 SQIVND (reference sequence). The CDR3 contains 14 residues.